The subject of this entry is one TCR beta chain. The final CDR3 position lacks the conserved phenylalanine or tryptophan, pointing to a likely read error. Synthesis of TCR beta cDNA was carried out from 450 to 650 ng total RNA with a constant-region primer. Slightly modified ARM-PCR, run as three nested multiplex PCR rounds, produced the TCR beta libraries. TRBV1-TRBV30 forward primers paired with a C-beta reverse primer drove the first two PCR rounds, 10 cycles each. TCRdb reprocessed the multiplex PCR reads via MiXCR and lists one record per CDR3 protein. The data hold 330,000 or so distinct CDR3 sequences, with 65% observed a single time. The data are from a study of tumor-infiltrating lymphocytes in primary liver carcinoma. About the research overall: Per sample, productive TCRbeta reads numbered roughly 3.5 to 7.13 million, similar across tissue types.

The CDR3 contains 13 residues. V gave up 1 base and J gave up 6 bases, with 6 bases separating them. The V gene's germline CDR1 is SGHAT and CDR2 FQNNGV. Blood RNA originated from unsorted whole blood, with germline DNA additionally extracted. Enrolled patients were chronically infected with HBV and treatment-naive. This chain connects TRBV11-2 to TRBJ2-2; no definite D call. The sample consisted of peripheral blood. This clonotype was obtained from a man between 40 and 49 years old with primary liver carcinoma and hepatitis B virus infection. CDR3 in amino acids: CASSLGVAGELFL. The CDR3 DNA sequence: TGTGCCAGCAGCTTAGGGGTAGCCGGGGAGCTGTTTCTT.